These T cell receptor beta chains were read from a single sample in a study of CXCR3-negative and CXCR3-positive naive CD8 T cells. TCRdb re-called the 5' RACE reads and catalogs CDR3 proteins one per entry, DNA excluded. The data show about 120,000 distinct CDR3 sequences, and the top ten clones hold around 0.35%. The sequenced sample was naive CXCR3+ CD8+ T cells from blood. The receptors derive from a human donor in good health. Some clones in this sample may be carry-over from other donors' samples. Both conserved end residues are part of each CDR3.

TRBJ2-1 TRBV7-2 CASSFRQGIYNEQFF
TRBJ2-7 TRBV28 CASRPTGSSSYEQYF
TRBJ1-1 TRBV20-1 CSAFRTGGNTEAFF
TRBJ2-7 TRBV21-1 CASSRPPGLAGPTSSYEQYF
TRBJ2-1 TRBV27 CASSLSIRTGGRNEQFF
TRBJ1-2 TRBV14 CASSQDQLAFGQGYTF
TRBJ1-6 TRBV7-6 CASSLFPGSLLSAYNSPLHF
TRBJ2-1 TRBV4-1 CASSHSSGAYNEQFF
TRBJ2-1 TRBV29-1 CSVEDHERIAYNEQFF
TRBJ2-2 TRBV24-1 CATSDFRSGTDGELFF
TRBJ1-2 TRBV28 CASSLVSTNYGYTF
TRBJ2-7 TRBV5-1 CASSLGTAQGGYEQYF
TRBJ1-4 TRBV12-3/TRBV12-4 CASSSNRQGALNEKLFF
TRBJ2-1 TRBV6-6 CASSYGTGGYYEQFF
TRBJ2-7 TRBV7-8 CASSLGLAGPSYEQYF
TRBJ2-2 TRBV11-2 CASIKPRTEPVGELFF
TRBJ2-7 TRBV7-6 CASSLGGDEQYF
TRBJ2-7 TRBV20-1 CSARERDSPYEQYF
TRBJ1-5 TRBV2 CASSDGVNQPQHF
TRBJ2-7 TRBV20-1 CSAPTGTGSYEQYF
TRBJ2-7 TRBV14 CASSQVSDSAGRVDEHYF
TRBJ2-7 TRBV28 CASSLTGFGEQYF
TRBJ1-2 TRBV7-6 CASSLDPGHAYGYTF
TRBJ2-1 TRBV6-5 CASSSLAGDYNEQFF
TRBJ2-5 TRBV5-1 CASSSVQDETQYF
TRBJ2-7 TRBV5-5 CASSLGEGLSYEQYF
TRBJ2-7 TRBV7-6 CASSPGTGFPYEQYF
TRBJ2-7 TRBV7-8 CASSLEQSYYEQYF
TRBJ2-7 TRBV29-1 CSVVPAGVREQYF
TRBJ2-1 TRBV29-1 CSGQGPSSYNEQFF
TRBJ2-7 TRBV4-3 CASSQAGLAGGGRGEQYF
TRBJ2-7 TRBV27 CASSPLAFRTYEQYF
TRBJ2-1 TRBV7-3 CASSSGLVTYNEQFF
TRBJ2-7 TRBV2 CARGIRTSPYEQYF
TRBJ2-1 TRBV9 CASSVDSSYPYNEQFF
TRBJ1-2 TRBV9 CASSFGPQGASGYTF
TRBJ1-5 TRBV20-1 CSATPSFEGEQPQHF
TRBJ2-1 TRBV12-5 CASAGDSFYNEQFF
TRBJ2-2 TRBV4-1 CASSQVGRGTGELFF
TRBJ2-7 TRBV28 CASRAGTSGSYEQYF
TRBJ2-7 TRBV9 CASSVFKDSYEQYF
TRBJ1-5 TRBV12-3/TRBV12-4 CASSLWGPNQPQHF
TRBJ2-6 TRBV12-3/TRBV12-4 CASSSPLDRSRGFSGANVLTF
TRBJ1-1 TRBV7-8 CASSLGEGARTEAFF
TRBJ2-7 TRBV6-6 CASIDRGSDEQYF
TRBJ2-7 TRBV12-3/TRBV12-4 CASRAGTGSYEQYF
TRBJ2-7 TRBV7-6 CASSLASEYEQYF
TRBJ1-1 TRBV4-1 CASSRQTKNTEAFF